The text below deals with one TCR beta chain. Germline CDR1 ENHRY, CDR2 SYGVKD. CDR3 length equals 17 residues. Between the trimmed V and J ends, which lost 2 bases and 0 bases, there was a span of 16 bases. Here immunoSEQ multiplex PCR was the method, and the copy in TCRdb shows in-frame clones only, minus some. The sample carries approximately 200,000 clones, over 60% recorded once. The source of the sample is a study of cytotoxic CD8 clonotypes in ibrutinib-treated CLL. Study-wide context: After a median of around 70 months, 14 patients stayed remitted and some twelve progressed; responses had been partial in some 25 and complete in 2.

The chain carries TRBV10-3 and TRBJ1-2; D possibly corresponds to TRBD1 (5 bases). The sample consisted of PBMCs, taken after 24 months of ibrutinib treatment. This sequence originates from a human donor with chronic lymphocytic leukemia. CDR3 sequence (DNA): TGTGCCATCAGTGAGCCGATAGGGGCAGGAGCTAACTATGGCTACACCTTC. Translated: CAISEPIGAGANYGYTF.